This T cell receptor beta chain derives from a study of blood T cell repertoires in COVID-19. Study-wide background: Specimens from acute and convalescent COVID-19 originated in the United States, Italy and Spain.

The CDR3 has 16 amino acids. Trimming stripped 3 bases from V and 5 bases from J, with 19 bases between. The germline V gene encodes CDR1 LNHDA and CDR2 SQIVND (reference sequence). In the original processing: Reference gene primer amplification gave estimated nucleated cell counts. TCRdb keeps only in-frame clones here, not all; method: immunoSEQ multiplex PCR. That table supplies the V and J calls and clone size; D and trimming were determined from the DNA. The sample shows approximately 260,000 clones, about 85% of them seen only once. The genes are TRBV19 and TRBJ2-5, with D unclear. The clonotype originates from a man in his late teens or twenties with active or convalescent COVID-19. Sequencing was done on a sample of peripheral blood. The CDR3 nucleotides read TGTGCCAGTAGTATGAGATATAGATTAGCCGGGGAGACCCAGTACTTC. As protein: CASSMRYRLAGETQYF.